These T cell receptor beta chains were read from a single sample in a study of CD8+ T cells in alopecia areata. Method: immunoSEQ multiplex PCR; TCRdb's copy keeps in-frame clones and lacks some. The data contain roughly 130,000 clones, roughly 58% of them singletons. The source material was CD4+ T cells sorted from blood, sampled at week 0. Receptors were obtained from a human donor with alopecia areata. Each CDR3 is given with its conserved first and last residue. The order of the fields is clone size, V gene, CDR3 length, J gene, D gene, CDR3 DNA, CDR3 protein. D genes are given only for firm matches. Clone size is stated in some rows and not others, as once, few, many or a class when expanded.

clone size: few; V gene: TRBV5-4; CDR3 length: 16; J gene: TRBJ1-2; D gene: TRBD1; CDR3 DNA: TGTGCCAGCAGTACGACAGGGCTCGGTCGTGACTATGGCTACACCTTC; CDR3 protein: CASSTTGLGRDYGYTF
clone size: few; V gene: TRBV18; CDR3 length: 13; J gene: TRBJ2-3; D gene: -; CDR3 DNA: TGTGCCAGCTCACCAGAGGGGGTAGATACGCAGTATTTT; CDR3 protein: CASSPEGVDTQYF
clone size: -; V gene: TRBV18; CDR3 length: 18; J gene: TRBJ2-7; D gene: TRBD2; CDR3 DNA: TGTGCCAGCTCCCCTACTAGCGGGGGGGCCAGGGCTAACTACGAGCAGTACTTC; CDR3 protein: CASSPTSGGARANYEQYF
clone size: few; V gene: TRBV25-1; CDR3 length: 14; J gene: TRBJ1-1; D gene: -; CDR3 DNA: TGTGCCAGCAGTGAAGGATTCCGGGGCACTGAAGCTTTCTTT; CDR3 protein: CASSEGFRGTEAFF
clone size: few; V gene: TRBV7-9; CDR3 length: 15; J gene: TRBJ2-3; D gene: TRBD2; CDR3 DNA: TGTGCCAGCAGCCGACAACTAGCGGGCACAGATACGCAGTATTTT; CDR3 protein: CASSRQLAGTDTQYF
clone size: few; V gene: TRBV6-1; CDR3 length: 13; J gene: TRBJ2-1; D gene: TRBD2; CDR3 DNA: TGTGCCAGCGAGCGGGACTCGTACAATGAGCAGTTCTTC; CDR3 protein: CASERDSYNEQFF
clone size: -; V gene: TRBV2; CDR3 length: 14; J gene: TRBJ2-3; D gene: -; CDR3 DNA: TGTGCCAGCAGTGGTTCGCGGGGCACAGATACGCAGTATTTT; CDR3 protein: CASSGSRGTDTQYF
clone size: few; V gene: TRBV4-1; CDR3 length: 14; J gene: TRBJ1-1; D gene: -; CDR3 DNA: TGCGCCAGCAGCCACTTACAGGGCAACACTGAAGCTTTCTTT; CDR3 protein: CASSHLQGNTEAFF
clone size: once; V gene: TRBV7-8; CDR3 length: 14; J gene: TRBJ1-2; D gene: -; CDR3 DNA: TGTGCCAGCAGAAGAAGGGACGGACCTTATGGCTACACCTTC; CDR3 protein: CASRRRDGPYGYTF
clone size: few; V gene: TRBV7-9; CDR3 length: 14; J gene: TRBJ1-1; D gene: TRBD1; CDR3 DNA: TGTGCCAGCAGCACTCGACAGGGTCCCACTGAAGCTTTCTTT; CDR3 protein: CASSTRQGPTEAFF
clone size: -; V gene: TRBV4-2; CDR3 length: 15; J gene: TRBJ2-5; D gene: -; CDR3 DNA: TGTGCCAGCAGCCAATCTGGCGGCTACCAAGAGACCCAGTACTTC; CDR3 protein: CASSQSGGYQETQYF
clone size: once; V gene: TRBV7-8; CDR3 length: 13; J gene: TRBJ2-5; D gene: TRBD1; CDR3 DNA: TGTGCCAGCAGCCCTGGGACAGAAGAGACCCAGTACTTC; CDR3 protein: CASSPGTEETQYF
clone size: few; V gene: TRBV4-2; CDR3 length: 14; J gene: TRBJ1-1; D gene: -; CDR3 DNA: TGTGCCAGCAGCCAAGATTCAGGTCAACGCGGGGCTTTCTTT; CDR3 protein: CASSQDSGQRGAFF
clone size: -; V gene: TRBV19; CDR3 length: 16; J gene: TRBJ1-2; D gene: -; CDR3 DNA: TGTGCCAGTAGTATCACGGGCGAGGGGACCAACTATGGCTACACCTTC; CDR3 protein: CASSITGEGTNYGYTF
clone size: few; V gene: TRBV6-6; CDR3 length: 13; J gene: TRBJ1-1; D gene: -; CDR3 DNA: TGTGCCAGCAGTCCTGAGTTTGACACTGAAGCTTTCTTT; CDR3 protein: CASSPEFDTEAFF
clone size: -; V gene: TRBV7-8; CDR3 length: 17; J gene: TRBJ2-6; D gene: TRBD1; CDR3 DNA: TGTGCCAGCGTACCGGGACAGGGAATGACTGGGGCCAACGTCCTGACTTTC; CDR3 protein: CASVPGQGMTGANVLTF
clone size: few; V gene: TRBV4-3; CDR3 length: 16; J gene: TRBJ2-2; D gene: -; CDR3 DNA: TGCGCCAGCAGCGGACAGGGAGGGAGGAACACCGGGGAGCTGTTTTTT; CDR3 protein: CASSGQGGRNTGELFF
clone size: -; V gene: TRBV4-3; CDR3 length: 15; J gene: TRBJ2-7; D gene: -; CDR3 DNA: TGCGCCAGCAGCCAGAAGCTGTCGGGAGACTACGAGCAGTACTTC; CDR3 protein: CASSQKLSGDYEQYF
clone size: -; V gene: TRBV11-1; CDR3 length: 16; J gene: TRBJ2-3; D gene: TRBD1; CDR3 DNA: TGTGCCAGCAGCTCGCCGACAGGGGATATCACAGATACGCAGTATTTT; CDR3 protein: CASSSPTGDITDTQYF
clone size: -; V gene: TRBV5-1; CDR3 length: 13; J gene: TRBJ2-7; D gene: -; CDR3 DNA: TGCGCCAGCAACGCCGGGACAACCTACGAGCAGTACTTC; CDR3 protein: CASNAGTTYEQYF
clone size: few; V gene: TRBV7-8; CDR3 length: 16; J gene: TRBJ2-5; D gene: TRBD2; CDR3 DNA: TGTGCCAGCAGCTTAGCTCATAGCGGGAGTAGGGAGACCCAGTACTTC; CDR3 protein: CASSLAHSGSRETQYF
clone size: -; V gene: TRBV7-2; CDR3 length: 15; J gene: TRBJ2-7; D gene: -; CDR3 DNA: TGTGCCAGCAGCTTAGAAGGGGGCGGGACTTACGAGCAGTACTTC; CDR3 protein: CASSLEGGGTYEQYF
clone size: few; V gene: TRBV14; CDR3 length: 15; J gene: TRBJ1-2; D gene: TRBD1; CDR3 DNA: TGTGCCAGCAGCCGTACGACAGGGAGGGTTGGCGGCTACACCTTC; CDR3 protein: CASSRTTGRVGGYTF
clone size: -; V gene: TRBV9; CDR3 length: 12; J gene: TRBJ2-3; D gene: -; CDR3 DNA: TGTGCCAGCAGTCGTCTTGGAGATACGCAGTATTTT; CDR3 protein: CASSRLGDTQYF
clone size: -; V gene: TRBV6-1; CDR3 length: 14; J gene: TRBJ1-4; D gene: -; CDR3 DNA: TGTGCCACCACAGCGGGGGTTGGAAGTGAAAAACTGTTTTTT; CDR3 protein: CATTAGVGSEKLFF
clone size: -; V gene: TRBV7-9; CDR3 length: 13; J gene: TRBJ2-7; D gene: TRBD1; CDR3 DNA: TGTGCCAGCAGCTGGACAGGGGACTACGAGCAGTACTTC; CDR3 protein: CASSWTGDYEQYF
clone size: once; V gene: TRBV19; CDR3 length: 11; J gene: TRBJ1-1; D gene: -; CDR3 DNA: TGTGCCAGTAGTATTCGTAGCGAAGCTTTCTTT; CDR3 protein: CASSIRSEAFF
clone size: -; V gene: TRBV18; CDR3 length: 13; J gene: TRBJ1-1; D gene: -; CDR3 DNA: TGTGCCAGCGTACCCGACAGGAACACTGAAGCTTTCTTT; CDR3 protein: CASVPDRNTEAFF
clone size: -; V gene: TRBV4-1; CDR3 length: 15; J gene: TRBJ2-7; D gene: -; CDR3 DNA: TGCGCCAGCAGCCAAGTCCCCGGGGGTTCCTACGAGCAGTACTTC; CDR3 protein: CASSQVPGGSYEQYF
clone size: -; V gene: TRBV10-3; CDR3 length: 14; J gene: TRBJ1-4; D gene: -; CDR3 DNA: TGTGCCATCAGTTCCGGGACCGCGAATGAAAAACTGTTTTTT; CDR3 protein: CAISSGTANEKLFF
clone size: -; V gene: TRBV18; CDR3 length: 16; J gene: TRBJ2-5; D gene: TRBD2; CDR3 DNA: TGTGCCAGCTCACCACCGGGACTAGCGGGAGTCGAGACCCAGTACTTC; CDR3 protein: CASSPPGLAGVETQYF
clone size: -; V gene: TRBV5-1; CDR3 length: 18; J gene: TRBJ1-1; D gene: TRBD1; CDR3 DNA: TGCGCCAGCAGCAACCATTTCCCGGGACAGGGGGGTTACACTGAAGCTTTCTTT; CDR3 protein: CASSNHFPGQGGYTEAFF
clone size: -; V gene: TRBV5-4; CDR3 length: 14; J gene: TRBJ1-1; D gene: -; CDR3 DNA: TGTGCCAGCAGCCCTAAAGCGAGCCGTTCGGGAGCTTTCTTT; CDR3 protein: CASSPKASRSGAFF
clone size: -; V gene: TRBV7-2; CDR3 length: 13; J gene: TRBJ2-5; D gene: -; CDR3 DNA: TGTGCCAGCAGCCTGGGGAGGATAGAGACCCAGTACTTC; CDR3 protein: CASSLGRIETQYF
clone size: -; V gene: TRBV18; CDR3 length: 14; J gene: TRBJ1-5; D gene: -; CDR3 DNA: TGTGCCAGCTCACCACCGGGAGGAAATCAGCCCCAGCATTTT; CDR3 protein: CASSPPGGNQPQHF
clone size: once; V gene: TRBV5-5; CDR3 length: 15; J gene: TRBJ2-5; D gene: TRBD1; CDR3 DNA: TGTGCCAGCAGCTTGTACCGGGACAGGGAAGAGACCCAGTACTTC; CDR3 protein: CASSLYRDREETQYF
clone size: -; V gene: TRBV7-9; CDR3 length: 14; J gene: TRBJ2-1; D gene: TRBD2; CDR3 DNA: TGTGCCAGCAGCCCCAGGACTAGTTACAATGAGCAGTTCTTC; CDR3 protein: CASSPRTSYNEQFF
clone size: -; V gene: TRBV4-3; CDR3 length: 17; J gene: TRBJ2-3; D gene: TRBD2; CDR3 DNA: TGCGCCAGCAGCCAAGAGTCCAGAAGCGGGGGCCCAGATACGCAGTATTTT; CDR3 protein: CASSQESRSGGPDTQYF
clone size: few; V gene: TRBV7-9; CDR3 length: 15; J gene: TRBJ1-6; D gene: TRBD1; CDR3 DNA: TGTGCCAGCAGCTTAGCGGGGACAGAGAATTCACCCCTCCACTTT; CDR3 protein: CASSLAGTENSPLHF
clone size: few; V gene: TRBV30; CDR3 length: 14; J gene: TRBJ2-7; D gene: -; CDR3 DNA: TGTGCCTGGGACAGGACCAGGGACTACTACGAGCAGTACTTC; CDR3 protein: CAWDRTRDYYEQYF
clone size: -; V gene: TRBV7-8; CDR3 length: 15; J gene: TRBJ2-7; D gene: -; CDR3 DNA: TGTGCCAGCAGCCCCTCCCACAGCGAAGCCTACGAGCAGTACTTC; CDR3 protein: CASSPSHSEAYEQYF
clone size: -; V gene: TRBV7-2; CDR3 length: 15; J gene: TRBJ2-1; D gene: TRBD2; CDR3 DNA: TGTGCCAGCAGGACTATAGCGGGAGGGGAAAATGAGCAGTTCTTC; CDR3 protein: CASRTIAGGENEQFF
clone size: -; V gene: TRBV4-2; CDR3 length: 19; J gene: TRBJ1-3; D gene: -; CDR3 DNA: TGTGCCAGCAGCCAAGAAACGTGGCGGGGGGCTGATTATGGAAACACCATATATTTT; CDR3 protein: CASSQETWRGADYGNTIYF
clone size: -; V gene: TRBV7-2; CDR3 length: 16; J gene: TRBJ2-1; D gene: TRBD2; CDR3 DNA: TGTGCCAGCAGCTTACGGCTAGCGGGGGGGAGCAATGAGCAGTTCTTC; CDR3 protein: CASSLRLAGGSNEQFF
clone size: few; V gene: TRBV5-1; CDR3 length: 14; J gene: TRBJ1-2; D gene: TRBD1; CDR3 DNA: TGCGCCAGCAGCGGTTTACAGGGGGCGTATGGCTACACCTTC; CDR3 protein: CASSGLQGAYGYTF
clone size: -; V gene: TRBV6-1; CDR3 length: 14; J gene: TRBJ2-2; D gene: -; CDR3 DNA: TGTGCCAGCAGGGACCAGGGGTACACCGGGGAGCTGTTTTTT; CDR3 protein: CASRDQGYTGELFF
clone size: -; V gene: TRBV2; CDR3 length: 15; J gene: TRBJ1-5; D gene: -; CDR3 DNA: TGTGCCAGCAGTGCTGGGGGGAATAGCAATCAGCCCCAGCATTTT; CDR3 protein: CASSAGGNSNQPQHF
clone size: few; V gene: TRBV19; CDR3 length: 13; J gene: TRBJ1-3; D gene: -; CDR3 DNA: TGTGCCAGTAGGAAAAGCTCTGGAAACACCATATATTTT; CDR3 protein: CASRKSSGNTIYF
clone size: -; V gene: TRBV14; CDR3 length: 16; J gene: TRBJ2-6; D gene: TRBD2; CDR3 DNA: TGTGCCAGCAGCCAAGATCGGGGGGCTGGGGCCAACGTCCTGACTTTC; CDR3 protein: CASSQDRGAGANVLTF
clone size: -; V gene: TRBV2; CDR3 length: 12; J gene: TRBJ1-2; D gene: -; CDR3 DNA: TGTGCCAGCAGTATTCAAGGATATGGCTACACCTTC; CDR3 protein: CASSIQGYGYTF
clone size: few; V gene: TRBV7-6; CDR3 length: 14; J gene: TRBJ1-6; D gene: TRBD1; CDR3 DNA: TGTGCCAGCAGCCCGCAGGGGGGCAATTCACCCCTCCACTTT; CDR3 protein: CASSPQGGNSPLHF
clone size: once; V gene: TRBV5-1; CDR3 length: 14; J gene: TRBJ2-2; D gene: -; CDR3 DNA: TGCGCCAGCAGCTTGGACAGCAACACCGGGGAGCTGTTTTTT; CDR3 protein: CASSLDSNTGELFF
clone size: -; V gene: TRBV7-9; CDR3 length: 12; J gene: TRBJ1-1; D gene: -; CDR3 DNA: TGTGCCAGCAGCCCCGGGGGGGGAGCTGCTTTCTTT; CDR3 protein: CASSPGGGAAFF